This TCR beta chain was sequenced during a study of blood T cell repertoires in COVID-19 (dated by TCRdb to between 2020 and 2021). For context, the study as a whole: Samples covering the acute and convalescent phases of COVID-19 were provided by collaborators in the United States, Italy and Spain. The prospective study material was composed of cDNA or gDNA derived from T cells, B-cell-depleted T cells, or PBMCs. The samples were drawn from the first 160 participants of the ongoing ImmuneRACE study and from 1,254 subjects provided by 6 global collaborators. The repertoires were released in a freely available public database intended as a resource for research on the immune response to SARS-CoV-2. The sample metadata nearly always contained a de-identified subject ID, COVID-19 status, age in years and sex. Where HLA class I and class II types were available, the types were taken from metadata supplied by the sample provider, not from assay-based typing. Deeply sampled blood TCRbeta repertoires from subjects exposed to, actively infected with, or recovered from COVID-19 were included in the dataset. Results the study describes overall, beyond this receptor: The quantity of clinical and demographic metadata differed by source and by participant and was supplied without curation.

According to the germline V gene (reference sequence), CDR1 reads GTSNPN and CDR2 reads SVGIG. From its cysteine to its phenylalanine, the CDR3 spans 14 amino acids. The DNA shown is the 42-base CDR3, in frame from base 1. Unmatched junction bases come to 6, with V trimmed by 4 bases and J by 5 bases. Turning to this clone: No antigen is known for it. Base quality data are lacking; no much larger clone is found one base away.

TCRbeta CDR3 regions were amplified from genomic DNA by means of the immunoSEQ Assay, a bias-controlled multiplex PCR. Concerning the study's data processing: Nucleated cell counts per sample were estimated from amplification of reference gene primers within the assay. To quantify the absolute abundance of each unique TCRbeta CDR3 rearrangement, sequence reads were collapsed and filtered. Productive Simpson clonality was computed per sample as the square root of Simpson's diversity index over productive rearrangements. The source is immuneACCESS, and TCRdb retained only in-frame sequences with V and J called. Part of the clones is not carried over; for the studies checked, unresolved V genes explain less than half of this, and the remainder is unexplained. Clone size and the V and J calls come from that table; the DNA yielded D and trimming. The sample table lists 15,000 to 20,000 clones, roughly 88% of them with a count of one. Of the sample, around 8.9% falls within the top ten clones.

The collaborating institutions used their own protocols to collect whole blood in K2EDTA tubes. For TCRbeta analysis, collaborators shipped samples in one of three forms: frozen whole blood, isolated PBMCs, or DNA extracted from either of those sample types. The specimen sequenced was peripheral blood. The source of this sequence is a man aged 35-49 years with active COVID-19. The chain couples TRBV30 to TRBJ2-2, and 8 bases in between align with TRBD2. DNA sequence: TGTGCCTGGACGGGACTAGTGGAGACCGGGGAGCTGTTTTTT. It codes for CAWTGLVETGELFF.